The 24 T cell receptor beta chains below were found in one sample sequenced in a study of blood T cell repertoires in COVID-19. Measured with immunoSEQ multiplex PCR; TCRdb has only the in-frame clones, and not every one. The table includes a few hundred thousand clones, around 87% detected once. Sequenced material: PBMCs or T cells enriched from blood (not recorded which). The receptors were gathered from a woman in her late teens or twenties with acute COVID-19.

The V call is TRBV5-5, the J call TRBJ2-3; possibly TRBD2 for D (5 bases). The CDR3 totals 15 residues. Germline CDR1 is SGHKS and CDR2 is YYEKEE (reference sequence). V dropped 0 bases and J dropped 1 base, with 9 bases sitting between them. Written as DNA, the CDR3 is TGTGCCAGCAGCTTGGCCGGGGATGGCACAGATACGCAGTATTTT. Protein: CASSLAGDGTDTQYF.

The V call is TRBV30, the J call TRBJ1-5, with D possibly TRBD1 on 5 matching bases. The CDR3 covers 11 residues. Per germline, CDR1 GTSNPN and CDR2 SVGIG (reference sequence). V was clipped by 4 bases and J by 9 bases, with 10 bases between them. The CDR3 loop reads CAWNRGGPQHF. The CDR3 DNA is TGTGCCTGGAACCGGGGGGGGCCCCAGCATTTT. Supplemented by reference TRBV30 and TRBJ1-5, the full variable domain reads SQTIHQWPATLVQPVGSPLSLECTVEGTSNPNLYWYRQAAGRGLQLLFYSVGIGQISSEVPQNLSASRPQDRQFILSSKKLLLSDSGFYLCAWNRGGPQHFGDGTRLSIL.

This sequence joins TRBV7-9 and TRBJ2-5; 9 bases line up with TRBD1. J was trimmed by 2 bases and V by 6 bases; bases with no gene match: 4. Germline V CDR1 and CDR2: SEHNR, FQNEAQ (reference sequence). The CDR3 is made up of 14 amino acids. In nucleotides, the CDR3 is TGTGCCAGCAGTAGAGGGACAGGGCAAGAGACCCAGTACTTC. Translated: CASSRGTGQETQYF.

The gene calls are TRBV27 and TRBJ2-7, with a tentative D call TRBD1 (5 bases). The germline gives CDR1 MNHEY, CDR2 SMNVEV (reference sequence). With 0 bases removed from V and 7 bases from J, the gap between germline ends came to 7 bases. The CDR3 totals 12 residues. The chain's CDR3 is CASSLSYREQYF. CDR3 sequence (DNA): TGTGCCAGCAGTTTATCCTACAGGGAGCAGTACTTC.

J is TRBJ2-3 and V is TRBV5-4, with D hard to call. This CDR3 comprises 12 residues. The V end was cut by 1 base, the J end by 6 bases, with 6 bases between. Germline V CDR1 and CDR2: SGHNT, YYREEE (reference sequence). CDR3 residues: CASSLILDTQYF. CDR3 DNA: TGTGCCAGCAGCTTGATCCTGGATACGCAGTATTTT.

CDR3 in amino acids: CASSQDGIPRLATEAFF. The CDR3 DNA reads as TGCGCCAGCAGCCAAGATGGAATCCCGAGACTTGCCACTGAAGCTTTCTTT. The chain links TRBV4-1 to TRBJ1-1; D not certain. Germline CDR1 and CDR2: MGHRA and YSYEKL. The CDR3 loop spans 17 amino acids. The germline V and J ends were trimmed by 0 bases and 4 bases, with 18 bases remaining between them.

This rearrangement joins TRBV19 to TRBJ1-6, with D unclear. This CDR3 region has 14 residues. CDR1 is LNHDA and CDR2 is SQIVND in the germline V gene (reference sequence). V lost 3 bases to trimming and J lost 5 bases, with 8 bases between them. This chain's CDR3 is CASSISQNNSPLHF. In nucleotides, the CDR3 is TGTGCCAGTAGTATCTCACAGAATAATTCACCCCTCCACTTT.

This chain links TRBV2 with TRBJ2-5, with TRBD1 as a possible D gene (6 bases). The germline V and J ends were trimmed by 5 bases and 3 bases, with 10 bases remaining between them. The CDR3 has 13 residues. Germline values: CDR1 SNHLY, CDR2 FYNNEI. The DNA of the CDR3 is TGTGCCAGCAGTCTACAGGGAAAAGAGACCCAGTACTTC. As protein: CASSLQGKETQYF.

This chain joins TRBV5-1 and TRBJ2-3, with D possibly being TRBD2 (5 bases). CDR1 is SGHRS, CDR2 YFSETQ, per germline. The V end was cut by 7 bases, the J end by 1 base, with 16 bases between. The CDR3 loop spans 15 amino acids. The CDR3 region has the DNA TGCGCCAGCTCTTTGGCAATCGGGGGCACAGATACGCAGTATTTT. It specifies CASSLAIGGTDTQYF.

V is TRBV7-9 and J is TRBJ2-6, with TRBD1 as a possible D gene (5 bases). The CDR3 spans 16 residues. V lost 6 bases and J 2 bases, leaving 14 bases between the germline ends. Germline V gives CDR1 SEHNR, CDR2 FQNEAQ (reference sequence). CDR3 region: CASSSRERTGANVLTF. CDR3 coding DNA: TGTGCCAGCAGTAGCAGGGAAAGGACTGGGGCCAACGTCCTGACTTTC.

The CDR3 bases are TGTGCCAGCAGCCCGGTTCAGAACACTGAAGCTTTCTTT. Protein product: CASSPVQNTEAFF. V and J are TRBV6-6 and TRBJ1-1; D remains unclear. Trimming took 6 bases from V and 1 from J, leaving 9 bases between them. CDR3 length: 13 amino acids. Germline V gene sequence: CDR1 MNHNY, CDR2 SVGAGI (reference sequence).

V gene TRBV28 combines with J gene TRBJ2-7; D is unclear. CDR1 is MDHEN and CDR2 is SYDVKM in the germline V gene. V was shortened by 5 bases and J by 6 bases, with 8 bases between the two germline ends. There are 11 residues in the CDR3. The CDR3 region is CASSPQREQYF. The CDR3 DNA sequence: TGTGCCAGCAGTCCCCAGCGCGAGCAGTACTTC.

J is TRBJ2-3 and V is TRBV14, with TRBD2 matching 8 bases. V lost 1 base to trimming and J lost 2 bases; unmatched junction nucleotides: 11. CDR1 and CDR2 from the germline V gene are SGHDN and FVKESK. The CDR3 loop spans 18 amino acids. This CDR3 reads CASSQVDGRAGNTDTQYF. CDR3 in DNA: TGTGCCAGCAGCCAAGTGGACGGGAGGGCCGGGAACACAGATACGCAGTATTTT.

A single count supports this clone. This chain uses TRBV5-8 with TRBJ2-3; TRBD1 matches at 8 bases. V lost 3 bases, J lost 5 bases, and 8 bases stayed unmatched. CDR3 size: 15 residues. CDR1 is SGHTS and CDR2 is YDEGEE in the germline V gene. The CDR3 spells CASSSLDRAKDTQYF. CDR3 coding DNA: TGTGCCAGCAGCTCGCTGGACAGGGCAAAAGATACGCAGTATTTT.

The chain combines TRBV13 with TRBJ2-7; tentative D call: TRBD1 (5 bases). Germline values: CDR1 PRHDT, CDR2 FYEKMQ (reference sequence). V dropped 5 bases and J dropped 2 bases, with 16 bases sitting between them. The CDR3 sequence is 15 residues long. CDR3: CASSQNTGVTYEQYF. CDR3 nucleotide sequence: TGTGCCAGCAGCCAAAACACAGGCGTGACCTACGAGCAGTACTTC.

The rearrangement uses TRBV18 and TRBJ2-1; D is undetermined. This CDR3 is 13 amino acids long. Germline CDR1 and CDR2: KGHSH and LQKENI. Trimming took off 2 bases at V and 4 bases at J, with 6 bases between the two ends. CDR3 region: CASSPIMYNEQFF. DNA for the CDR3: TGTGCCAGCTCACCAATAATGTACAATGAGCAGTTCTTC.

The chain joins TRBV4-1 to TRBJ2-2; D may be TRBD1 (6 bases). CDR3 length: 15 amino acids. Trimming stripped 5 bases from V and 3 bases from J, with 13 bases between. Looked up from germline, CDR1 is MGHRA and CDR2 is YSYEKL. The CDR3 DNA reads TGCGCCAGCAGCATTCCAGGGGCCGACACCGGGGAGCTGTTTTTT. Its translation: CASSIPGADTGELFF.

V usage is TRBV6-1 and J usage is TRBJ1-1; 11 positions agree with TRBD1. This CDR3 has 15 residues. Germline V gives CDR1 MNHNS, CDR2 SASEGT. The V gene end was trimmed by 3 bases and the J gene end by 7 bases; junction bases not matched to a gene: 7. The DNA for the CDR3 is TGTGCCAGCAGTGAGAGGACAGGGGGCAAGTTTGAAGCTTTCTTT. Translation: CASSERTGGKFEAFF.

This chain uses TRBV7-2 with TRBJ1-2, with D maybe TRBD1 (6 bases). Between the trimmed V and J ends, which lost 5 bases and 4 bases, there was a span of 14 bases. CDR3 length: 14 residues. Germline values: CDR1 SGHTA, CDR2 FQGNSA. CDR3 coding DNA: TGTGCCAGCAGCCCCCCAGGGGTTGGCTATGGCTACACCTTC. It yields the protein CASSPPGVGYGYTF.

The chain uses TRBV6-5 and TRBJ2-1; tentatively, D is TRBD2 (5 bases). The germline V gene has CDR1 MNHEY and CDR2 SVGAGI. CDR3 length: 13 residues. With 9 bases removed from V and 0 bases from J, the gap between germline ends came to 9 bases. The CDR3 region has the DNA TGTGCCAGTAGCGCAAGCTCCTACAATGAGCAGTTCTTC. This translates into CASSASSYNEQFF.

The V call is TRBV3-1 (or the pseudogene TRBV3-2), the J call TRBJ2-1, with 8 bases aligning to TRBD2. V trimming: 1 base; J trimming: 8 bases; junction bases outside the gene matches: 4. Germline CDR1 reads LGHDT; CDR2 reads YNNKEL (reference sequence). The CDR3 covers 14 residues. The CDR3 bases are TGTGCCAGCAGCCAAGGGCTAGCGGGCTATGAGCAGTTCTTC. This gives the protein CASSQGLAGYEQFF.

The gene calls are TRBV27 and TRBJ2-1; the match to TRBD2 covers 8 bases. This CDR3 region has 12 residues. Trimming removed 5 bases from V and 6 bases from J; junction bases left unmatched: 0. Germline V lookup: CDR1 MNHEY, CDR2 SMNVEV (reference sequence). This CDR3 is CASSSGSNEQFF. In nucleotides, the CDR3 is TGTGCCAGCAGTAGCGGGAGCAATGAGCAGTTCTTC.

The chain combines TRBV7-2 with TRBJ1-1; 9 bases match TRBD1. Germline CDR1 SGHTA, CDR2 FQGNSA. Losses at the gene ends were 5 bases for V and 0 bases for J; bases not matched to a gene: 4. This CDR3 is 15 amino acids long. CDR3 DNA: TGTGCCAGCAGCCGGGACAGGGCAATGAACACTGAAGCTTTCTTT. Translating it yields CASSRDRAMNTEAFF.

This chain links TRBV9 with TRBJ2-2, with D possibly being TRBD2 (6 bases). CDR3 size: 15 residues. Germline lookup yields CDR1 SGDLS and CDR2 YYNGEE. Trimming left V 4 bases short and J 1 base short, with 11 bases between. CDR3 region: CASSTGRKNTGELFF. CDR3 nucleotide sequence: TGTGCCAGCAGCACCGGGAGAAAGAACACCGGGGAGCTGTTTTTT.